By proportion, the clone carrying this T cell receptor (beta chain) is medium-sized. The target antigen is unknown. Excluded were patients with other autoimmune diseases, uncontrolled infections, pregnancy or lactation. Researchers took RNA transcripts and amplified TCR beta CDR3 regions from them. In the first round, RT-PCR was carried out with HTBI primers, and a multiplex PCR formed the second round. TCRdb recomputed calls from the multiplex PCR reads with MiXCR, one row per CDR3 protein. The profile covers more than 40,000 distinct CDR3 sequences, with about 50% appearing a single time and 23% taken by the ten largest. The sample belongs to a study of Graves' ophthalmopathy and Graves' hyperthyroidism. Study-level points and caveats: Progression of ophthalmopathy was predicted by the model with about 67% sensitivity and around 72% specificity. A 13-signature model separated ophthalmopathy from stable hyperthyroidism, almost 90% sensitivity, about 81% specificity. Blood contained most expanded thyroid clonotypes exceeding 0.001 frequency.

Germline values: CDR1 SGHVS, CDR2 FQNEAQ. The CDR3 totals 15 residues. J gave up 10 bases and V 5 bases, and 11 bases lay outside the gene matches. The V and J genes are TRBV7-8 and TRBJ1-6; 7 bases are a match to TRBD1. Sequenced input: peripheral blood. This sequence was found in an adult man with Graves' ophthalmopathy. This chain's CDR3 is CASSLRDSSGSPLHF. CDR3 bases: TGTGCCAGCAGCCTGCGGGACAGCTCTGGCTCACCCCTCCACTTT.